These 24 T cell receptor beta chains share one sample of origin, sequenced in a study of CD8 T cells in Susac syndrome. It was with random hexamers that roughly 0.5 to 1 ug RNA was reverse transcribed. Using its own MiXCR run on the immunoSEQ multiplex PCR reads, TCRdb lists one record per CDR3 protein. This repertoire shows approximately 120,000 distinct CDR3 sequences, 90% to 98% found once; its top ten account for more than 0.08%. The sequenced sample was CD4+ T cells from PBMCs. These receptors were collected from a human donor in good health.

The CDR3 here is CASSEQGAGYEQYF. CDR3 coding DNA: TGTGCCAGCAGTGAACAGGGGGCAGGCTACGAGCAGTACTTC. This chain connects TRBV2 to TRBJ2-7, with TRBD1 identical over 8 bases. The CDR3 loop spans 14 amino acids. The germline CDR1 and CDR2 sequences are SNHLY and FYNNEI. V shed 2 bases and J 3 bases; nucleotides not matched to a gene: 3.

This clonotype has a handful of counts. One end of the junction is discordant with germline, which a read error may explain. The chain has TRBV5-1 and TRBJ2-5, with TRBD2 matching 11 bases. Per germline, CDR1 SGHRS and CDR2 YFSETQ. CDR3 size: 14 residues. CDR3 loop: CASSLAGGQETQYF. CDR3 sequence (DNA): TGTGCCAGCAGCCTAGCGGGGGGTCAAGAGACCCAGTACTTC.

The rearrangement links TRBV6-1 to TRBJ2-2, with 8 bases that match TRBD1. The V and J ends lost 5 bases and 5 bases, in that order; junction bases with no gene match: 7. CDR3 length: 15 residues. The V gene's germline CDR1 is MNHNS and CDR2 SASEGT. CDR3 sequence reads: CASSKDRVGTGELFF. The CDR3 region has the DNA TGTGCCAGCAGTAAGGACAGGGTGGGGACCGGGGAGCTGTTTTTT.

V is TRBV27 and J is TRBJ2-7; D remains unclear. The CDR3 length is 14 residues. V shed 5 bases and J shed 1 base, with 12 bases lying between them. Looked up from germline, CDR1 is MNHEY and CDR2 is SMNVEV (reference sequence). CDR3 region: CASSPPTPSYEQYF. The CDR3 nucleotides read TGTGCCAGCAGTCCTCCGACACCTTCCTACGAGCAGTACTTC.

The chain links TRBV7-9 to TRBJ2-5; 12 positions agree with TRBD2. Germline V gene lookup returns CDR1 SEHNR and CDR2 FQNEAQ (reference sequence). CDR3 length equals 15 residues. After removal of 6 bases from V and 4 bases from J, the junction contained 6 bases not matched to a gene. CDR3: CASSPGTSGLETQYF. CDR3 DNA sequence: TGTGCCAGCAGTCCCGGGACTAGCGGGTTAGAGACCCAGTACTTC.

The CDR3: CASSLGGQGTPLHF. The CDR3 DNA reads as TGTGCCAGCAGCTTAGGGGGACAGGGCACACCCCTCCACTTT. The gene calls are TRBV7-2 and TRBJ1-6, with 9 bases aligning to TRBD1. This CDR3 spans 14 amino acids. CDR1 is SGHTA, CDR2 FQGNSA, per germline. Losses at the gene ends were 1 base for V and 11 bases for J; bases not matched to a gene: 3.

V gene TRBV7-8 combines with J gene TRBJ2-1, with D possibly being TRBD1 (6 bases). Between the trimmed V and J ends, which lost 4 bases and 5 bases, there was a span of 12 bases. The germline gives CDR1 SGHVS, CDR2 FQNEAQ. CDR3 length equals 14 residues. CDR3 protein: CASSWETGNNEQFF. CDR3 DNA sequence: TGTGCCAGCAGCTGGGAGACAGGAAACAATGAGCAGTTCTTC.

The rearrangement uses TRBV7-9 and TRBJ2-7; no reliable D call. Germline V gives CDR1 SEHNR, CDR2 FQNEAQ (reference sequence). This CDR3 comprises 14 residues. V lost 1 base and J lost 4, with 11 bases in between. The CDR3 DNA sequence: TGTGCCAGCAGCTTAGAACCGGGTCGGTACGAGCAGTACTTC. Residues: CASSLEPGRYEQYF.

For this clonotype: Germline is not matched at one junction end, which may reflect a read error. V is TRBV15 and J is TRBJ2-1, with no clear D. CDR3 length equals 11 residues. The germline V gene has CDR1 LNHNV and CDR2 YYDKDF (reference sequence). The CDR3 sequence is CATRRSNEQFF. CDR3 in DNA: TGTGCCACCCGCAGGAGCAATGAGCAGTTCTTC.

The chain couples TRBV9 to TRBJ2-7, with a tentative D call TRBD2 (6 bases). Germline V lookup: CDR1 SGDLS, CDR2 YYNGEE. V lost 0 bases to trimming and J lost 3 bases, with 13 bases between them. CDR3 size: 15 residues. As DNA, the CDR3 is TGTGCCAGCAGCGTAGAGGGAGGATACCTCTACGAGCAGTACTTC. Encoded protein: CASSVEGGYLYEQYF.

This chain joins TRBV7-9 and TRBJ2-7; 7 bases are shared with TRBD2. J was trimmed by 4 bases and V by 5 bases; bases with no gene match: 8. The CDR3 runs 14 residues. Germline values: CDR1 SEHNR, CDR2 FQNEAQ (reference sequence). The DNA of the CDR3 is TGTGCCAGCAGCCCAGAAGCGGGGAAATACGAGCAGTACTTC. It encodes CASSPEAGKYEQYF.

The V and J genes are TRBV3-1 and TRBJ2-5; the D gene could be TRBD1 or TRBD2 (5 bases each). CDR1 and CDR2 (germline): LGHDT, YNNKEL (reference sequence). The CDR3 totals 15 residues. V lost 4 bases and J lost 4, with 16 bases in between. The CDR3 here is CASSPWRAQGETQYF. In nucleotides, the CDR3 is TGTGCCAGCAGCCCCTGGCGGGCCCAGGGAGAGACCCAGTACTTC.

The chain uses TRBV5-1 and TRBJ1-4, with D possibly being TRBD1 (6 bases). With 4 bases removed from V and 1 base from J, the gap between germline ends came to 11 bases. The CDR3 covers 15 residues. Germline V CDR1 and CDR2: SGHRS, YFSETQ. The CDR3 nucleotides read TGCGCCAGCAGCCCCGGACAGAGAACTAATGAAAAACTGTTTTTT. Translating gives CASSPGQRTNEKLFF.

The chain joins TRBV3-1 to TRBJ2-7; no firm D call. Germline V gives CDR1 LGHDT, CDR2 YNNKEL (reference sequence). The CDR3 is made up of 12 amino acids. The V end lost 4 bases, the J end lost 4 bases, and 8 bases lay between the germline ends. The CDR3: CASSPDHYEQYF. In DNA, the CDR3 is TGTGCCAGCAGCCCGGACCATTACGAGCAGTACTTC.

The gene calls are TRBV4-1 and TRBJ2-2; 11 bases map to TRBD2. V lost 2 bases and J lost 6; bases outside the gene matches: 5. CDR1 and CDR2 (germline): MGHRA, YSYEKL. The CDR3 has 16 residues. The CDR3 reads CASSQTSGRMSGELFF. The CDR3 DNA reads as TGCGCCAGCAGCCAAACTAGCGGGAGAATGTCCGGGGAGCTGTTTTTT.

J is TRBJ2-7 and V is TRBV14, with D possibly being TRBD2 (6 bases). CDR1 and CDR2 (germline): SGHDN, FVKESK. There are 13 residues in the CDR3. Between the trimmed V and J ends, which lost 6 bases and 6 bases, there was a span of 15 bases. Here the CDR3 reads CASSQSLGGEQYF. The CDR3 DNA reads TGTGCCAGCAGTCAATCCCTCGGGGGCGAGCAGTACTTC.

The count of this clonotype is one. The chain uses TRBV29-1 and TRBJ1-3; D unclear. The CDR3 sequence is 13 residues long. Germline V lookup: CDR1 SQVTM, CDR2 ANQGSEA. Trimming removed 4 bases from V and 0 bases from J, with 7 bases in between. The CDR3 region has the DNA TGCAGCGTTGTACAGAGCTCTGGAAACACCATATATTTT. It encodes CSVVQSSGNTIYF.

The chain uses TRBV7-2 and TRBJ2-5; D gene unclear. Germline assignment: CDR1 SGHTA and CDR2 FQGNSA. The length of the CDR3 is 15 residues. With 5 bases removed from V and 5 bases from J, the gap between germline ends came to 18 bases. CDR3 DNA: TGTGCCAGCAGCCCCTTCGGCCCTACGCTGGAGACCCAGTACTTC. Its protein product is CASSPFGPTLETQYF.

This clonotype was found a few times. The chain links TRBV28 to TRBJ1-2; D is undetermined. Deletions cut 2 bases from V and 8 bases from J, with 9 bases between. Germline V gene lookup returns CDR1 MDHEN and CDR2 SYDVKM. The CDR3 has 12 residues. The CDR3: CASSLEGRGYTF. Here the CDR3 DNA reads TGTGCCAGCAGTTTAGAGGGCCGGGGCTACACCTTC.

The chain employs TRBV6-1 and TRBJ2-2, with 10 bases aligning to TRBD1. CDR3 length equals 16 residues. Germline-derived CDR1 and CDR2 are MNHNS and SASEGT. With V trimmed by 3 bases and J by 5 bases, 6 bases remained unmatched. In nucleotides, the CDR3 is TGTGCCAGCAGTGACCGGACAGGGGGTCGGACCGGGGAGCTGTTTTTT. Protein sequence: CASSDRTGGRTGELFF.

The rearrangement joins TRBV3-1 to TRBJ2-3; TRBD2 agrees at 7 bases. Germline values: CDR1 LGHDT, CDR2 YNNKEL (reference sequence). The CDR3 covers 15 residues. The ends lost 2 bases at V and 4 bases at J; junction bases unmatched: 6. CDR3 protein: CASSQRGREADTQYF. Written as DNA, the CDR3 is TGTGCCAGCAGCCAAAGAGGACGGGAGGCAGATACGCAGTATTTT.

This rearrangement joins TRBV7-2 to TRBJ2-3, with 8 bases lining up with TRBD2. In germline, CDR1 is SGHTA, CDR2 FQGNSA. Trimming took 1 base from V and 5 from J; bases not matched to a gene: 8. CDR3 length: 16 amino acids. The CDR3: CASSLVSGGPGDTQYF. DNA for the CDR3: TGTGCCAGCAGCTTAGTTTCGGGAGGGCCGGGAGATACGCAGTATTTT.

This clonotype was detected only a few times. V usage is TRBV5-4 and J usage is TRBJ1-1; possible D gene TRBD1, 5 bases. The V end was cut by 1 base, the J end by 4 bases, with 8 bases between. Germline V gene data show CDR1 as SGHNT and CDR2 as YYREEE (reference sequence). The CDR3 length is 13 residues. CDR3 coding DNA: TGTGCCAGCAGCTTGATTGGGGGCACTGAAGCTTTCTTT. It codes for CASSLIGGTEAFF. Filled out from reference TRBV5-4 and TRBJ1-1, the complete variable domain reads ETGVTQSPTHLIKTRGQQVTLRCSSQSGHNTVSWYQQALGQGPQFIFQYYREEENGRGNFPPRFSGLQFPNYSSELNVNALELDDSALYLCASSLIGGTEAFFGQGTRLTVV.

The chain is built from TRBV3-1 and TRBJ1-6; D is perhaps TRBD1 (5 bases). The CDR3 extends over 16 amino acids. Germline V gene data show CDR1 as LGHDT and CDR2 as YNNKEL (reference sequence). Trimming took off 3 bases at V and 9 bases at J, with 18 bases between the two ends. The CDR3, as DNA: TGTGCCAGCAGCCAGGAGTGGACAAGACCTACTTCACCCCTCCACTTT. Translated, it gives CASSQEWTRPTSPLHF.